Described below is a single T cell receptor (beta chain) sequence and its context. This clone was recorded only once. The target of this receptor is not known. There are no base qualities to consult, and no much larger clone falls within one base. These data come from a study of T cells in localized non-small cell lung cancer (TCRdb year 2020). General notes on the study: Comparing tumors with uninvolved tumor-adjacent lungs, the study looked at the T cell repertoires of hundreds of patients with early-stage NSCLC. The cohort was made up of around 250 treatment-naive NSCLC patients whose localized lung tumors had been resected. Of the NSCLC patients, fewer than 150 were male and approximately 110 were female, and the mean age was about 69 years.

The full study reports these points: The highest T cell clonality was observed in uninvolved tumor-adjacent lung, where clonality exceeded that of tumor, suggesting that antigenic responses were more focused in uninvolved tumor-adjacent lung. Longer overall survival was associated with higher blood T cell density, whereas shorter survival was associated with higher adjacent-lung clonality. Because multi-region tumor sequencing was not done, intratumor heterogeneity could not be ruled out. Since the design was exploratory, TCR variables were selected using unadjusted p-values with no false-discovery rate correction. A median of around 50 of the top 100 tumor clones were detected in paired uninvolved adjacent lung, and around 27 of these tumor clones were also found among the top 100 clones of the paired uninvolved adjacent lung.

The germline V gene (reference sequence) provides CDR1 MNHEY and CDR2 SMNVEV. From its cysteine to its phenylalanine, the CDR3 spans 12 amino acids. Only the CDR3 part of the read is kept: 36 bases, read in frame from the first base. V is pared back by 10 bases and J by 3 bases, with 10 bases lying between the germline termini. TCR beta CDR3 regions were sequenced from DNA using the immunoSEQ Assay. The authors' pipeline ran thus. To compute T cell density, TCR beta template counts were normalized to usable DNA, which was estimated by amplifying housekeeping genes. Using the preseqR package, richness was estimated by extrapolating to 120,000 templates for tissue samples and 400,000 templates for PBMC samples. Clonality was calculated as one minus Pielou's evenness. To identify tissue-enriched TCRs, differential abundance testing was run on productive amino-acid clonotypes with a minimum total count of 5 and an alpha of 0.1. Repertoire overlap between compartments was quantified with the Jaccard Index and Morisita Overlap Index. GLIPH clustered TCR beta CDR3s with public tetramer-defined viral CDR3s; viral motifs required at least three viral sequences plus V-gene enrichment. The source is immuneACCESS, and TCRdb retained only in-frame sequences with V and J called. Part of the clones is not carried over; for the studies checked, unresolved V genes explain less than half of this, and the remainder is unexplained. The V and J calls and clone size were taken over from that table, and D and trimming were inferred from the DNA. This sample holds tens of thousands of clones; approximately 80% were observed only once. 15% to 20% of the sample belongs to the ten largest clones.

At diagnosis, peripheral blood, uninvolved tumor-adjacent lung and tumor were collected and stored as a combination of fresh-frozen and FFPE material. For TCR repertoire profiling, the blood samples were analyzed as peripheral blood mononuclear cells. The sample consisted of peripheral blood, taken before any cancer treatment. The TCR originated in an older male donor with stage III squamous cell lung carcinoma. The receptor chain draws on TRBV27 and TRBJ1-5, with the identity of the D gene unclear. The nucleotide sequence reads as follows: TGTGCCACCCAAAGAACCAATCAGCCCCAGCATTTT. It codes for CATQRTNQPQHF.